This TCR beta chain was identified during a study of regulatory T cells in long-lasting Graves disease. HTBI primers from iRepertoire and Arm-PCR of CDR3 regions yielded the TCR beta libraries. One entry per CDR3 protein results from TCRdb running MiXCR on the multiplex PCR reads. This table has 550,000 to 700,000 distinct CDR3 sequences, 16% appearing once. The CDR3 spans 15 residues. Germline values: CDR1 LNHNV, CDR2 YYDKDF (reference sequence). V was clipped by 3 bases and J by 4 bases, with 13 bases between them. The sample's time point: newly diagnosed GD, antithyroid drugs for less than 3 months. After RNA was extracted from PBMCs, the TCR library was made from it. A blood draw put about 10 milliliters of peripheral blood into EDTA tubes. This sample also appeared in a second study, on T cells in Graves' hyperthyroidism and ophthalmopathy.

This material consisted of peripheral blood mononuclear cells (PBMCs), taken at new diagnosis, from a patient treated with antithyroid drugs. The rearrangement links TRBV15 to TRBJ1-5, with D perhaps TRBD1 (6 bases). The sequence was obtained from a man aged 18 to 29 with Graves disease. CDR3 sequence reads: CATSRLPGVNQPQHF. For the CDR3, the DNA is TGTGCCACCAGCAGGTTACCAGGGGTGAATCAGCCCCAGCATTTT. The complete variable domain, with remaining parts taken from reference TRBV15 and TRBJ1-5, reads DAMVIQNPRYQVTQFGKPVTLSCSQTLNHNVMYWYQQKSSQAPKLLFHYYDKDFNNEADTPDNFQSRRPNTSFCFLDIRSPGLGDTAMYLCATSRLPGVNQPQHFGDGTRLSIL.